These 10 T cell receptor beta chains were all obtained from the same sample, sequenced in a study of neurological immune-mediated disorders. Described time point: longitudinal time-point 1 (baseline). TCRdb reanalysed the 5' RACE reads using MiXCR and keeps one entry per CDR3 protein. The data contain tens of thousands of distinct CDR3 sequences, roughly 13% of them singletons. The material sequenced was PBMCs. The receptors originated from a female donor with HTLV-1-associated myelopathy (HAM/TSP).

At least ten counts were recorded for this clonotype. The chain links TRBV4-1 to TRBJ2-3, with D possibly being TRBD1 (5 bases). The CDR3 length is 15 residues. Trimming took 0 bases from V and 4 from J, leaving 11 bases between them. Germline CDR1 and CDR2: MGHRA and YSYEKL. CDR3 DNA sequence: TGCGCCAGCAGCCAAGATCCCAGGGCGTCAGATACGCAGTATTTT. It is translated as CASSQDPRASDTQYF.

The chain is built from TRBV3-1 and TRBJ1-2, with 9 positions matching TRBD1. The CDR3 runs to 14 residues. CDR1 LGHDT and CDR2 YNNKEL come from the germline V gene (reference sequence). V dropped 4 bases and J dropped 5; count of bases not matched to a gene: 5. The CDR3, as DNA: TGTGCCAGCAGCCCGACAGGGACAGGGTATGGCTACACCTTC. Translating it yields CASSPTGTGYGYTF.

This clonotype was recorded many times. The CDR3 is CASSLHNEQFF. CDR3 sequence (DNA): TGCGCCAGCAGCCTACACAATGAGCAGTTCTTC. V usage is TRBV4-1 and J usage is TRBJ2-1; no clear D gene. V was shortened by 4 bases and J by 5 bases, with 3 bases between the two germline ends. Germline V gives CDR1 MGHRA, CDR2 YSYEKL. The CDR3 contains 11 residues.

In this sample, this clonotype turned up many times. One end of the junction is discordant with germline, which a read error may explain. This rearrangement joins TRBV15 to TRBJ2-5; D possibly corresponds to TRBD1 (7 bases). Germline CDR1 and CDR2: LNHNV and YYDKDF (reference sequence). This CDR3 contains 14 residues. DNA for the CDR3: TGTGCTACCAGCCGACAGGGCGGGGTAGAGACCCAGTACTTC. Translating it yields CATSRQGGVETQYF.

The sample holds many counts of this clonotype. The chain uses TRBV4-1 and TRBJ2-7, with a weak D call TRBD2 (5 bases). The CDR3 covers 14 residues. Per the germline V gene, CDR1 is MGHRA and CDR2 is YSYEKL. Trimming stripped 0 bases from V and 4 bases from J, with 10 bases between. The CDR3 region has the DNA TGCGCCAGCAGCCAAGATCGAGGGATATACGAGCAGTACTTC. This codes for CASSQDRGIYEQYF.

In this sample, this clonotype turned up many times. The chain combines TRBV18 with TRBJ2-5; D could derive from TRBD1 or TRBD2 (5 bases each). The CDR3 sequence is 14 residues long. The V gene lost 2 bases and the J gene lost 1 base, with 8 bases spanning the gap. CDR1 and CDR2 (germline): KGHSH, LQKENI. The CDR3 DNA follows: TGTGCCAGCTCACCAGCCGGGACCCAAGAGACCCAGTACTTC. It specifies CASSPAGTQETQYF.

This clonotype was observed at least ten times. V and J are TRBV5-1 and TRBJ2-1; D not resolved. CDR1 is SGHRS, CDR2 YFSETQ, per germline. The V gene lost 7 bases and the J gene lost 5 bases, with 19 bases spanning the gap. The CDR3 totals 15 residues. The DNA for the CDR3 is TGCGCCAGCCGTAGGGCCACCACCGCCCACAATGAGCAGTTCTTC. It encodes CASRRATTAHNEQFF.

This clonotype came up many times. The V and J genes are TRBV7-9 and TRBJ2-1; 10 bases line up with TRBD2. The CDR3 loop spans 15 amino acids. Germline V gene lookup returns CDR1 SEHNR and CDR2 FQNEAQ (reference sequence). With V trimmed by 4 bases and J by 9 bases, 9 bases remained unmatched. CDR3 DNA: TGTGCCAGCAGCTCGACCAGCGGGGGGGAAGGTGAGCAGTTCTTC. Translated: CASSSTSGGEGEQFF.

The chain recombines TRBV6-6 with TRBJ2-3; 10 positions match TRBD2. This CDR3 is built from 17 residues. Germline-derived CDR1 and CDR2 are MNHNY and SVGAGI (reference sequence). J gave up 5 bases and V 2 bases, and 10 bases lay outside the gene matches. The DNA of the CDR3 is TGTGCCAGCAGTTACATACCCCTAGCGGGGGCCGGAGATACGCAGTATTTT. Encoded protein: CASSYIPLAGAGDTQYF.

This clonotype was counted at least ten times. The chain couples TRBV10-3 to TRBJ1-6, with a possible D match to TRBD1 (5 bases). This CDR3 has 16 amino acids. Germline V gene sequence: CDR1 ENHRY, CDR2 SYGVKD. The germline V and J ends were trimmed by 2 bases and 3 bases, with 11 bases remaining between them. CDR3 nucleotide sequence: TGTGCCATCAGTGAGGGGGCCACAAGCTATAATTCACCCCTCCACTTT. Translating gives CAISEGATSYNSPLHF.